This TCR beta chain was sequenced in a study of T cell responses to AZD1222 COVID-19 vaccine. Broader study findings: Most donors were white British, females outnumbered males, and clonal diversity was possibly underestimated. There were repertoire samples only from the period after the peak T cell response.

Comment on this clone: The antigen is not known.

Measured with immunoSEQ multiplex PCR; TCRdb has only the in-frame clones, and not every one. The table has roughly 6,100 clones, approximately 89% seen once. V was pared by 1 base and J by 1 base, with 9 bases of the junction left unmatched. Germline lookup yields CDR1 SGHKS and CDR2 YYEKEE (reference sequence). This CDR3 comprises 18 residues. The chain is built from TRBV5-5 and TRBJ2-3; 10 positions match TRBD2. The TCR sequence derives from an adult who received the AZD1222 COVID-19 vaccine. The specimen was peripheral blood, collected 28 days after the second AZD1222 dose. CDR3 DNA: TGTGCCAGCAGCTTGTCACTAGCGGGGCGGGGGGGCACAGATACGCAGTATTTT. Translation gives CASSLSLAGRGGTDTQYF. The whole variable domain, remainder taken from reference TRBV5-5 and TRBJ2-3, is DAGVTQSPTHLIKTRGQQVTLRCSPISGHKSVSWYQQVLGQGPQFIFQYYEKEERGRGNFPDRFSARQFPNYSSELNVNALLLGDSALYLCASSLSLAGRGGTDTQYFGPGTRLTVL.